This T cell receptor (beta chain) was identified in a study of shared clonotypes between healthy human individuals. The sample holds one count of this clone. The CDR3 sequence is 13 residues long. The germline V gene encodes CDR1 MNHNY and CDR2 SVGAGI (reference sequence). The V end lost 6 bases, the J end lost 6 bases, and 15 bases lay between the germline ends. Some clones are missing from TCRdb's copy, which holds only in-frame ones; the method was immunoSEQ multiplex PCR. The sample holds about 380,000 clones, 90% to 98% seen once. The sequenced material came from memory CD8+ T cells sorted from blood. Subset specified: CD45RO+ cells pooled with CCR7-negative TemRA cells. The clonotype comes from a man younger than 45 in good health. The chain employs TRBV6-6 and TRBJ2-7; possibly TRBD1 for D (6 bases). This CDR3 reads CASRTGDVGEQYF. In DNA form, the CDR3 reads TGTGCCAGCAGGACAGGTGACGTTGGCGAGCAGTACTTC.